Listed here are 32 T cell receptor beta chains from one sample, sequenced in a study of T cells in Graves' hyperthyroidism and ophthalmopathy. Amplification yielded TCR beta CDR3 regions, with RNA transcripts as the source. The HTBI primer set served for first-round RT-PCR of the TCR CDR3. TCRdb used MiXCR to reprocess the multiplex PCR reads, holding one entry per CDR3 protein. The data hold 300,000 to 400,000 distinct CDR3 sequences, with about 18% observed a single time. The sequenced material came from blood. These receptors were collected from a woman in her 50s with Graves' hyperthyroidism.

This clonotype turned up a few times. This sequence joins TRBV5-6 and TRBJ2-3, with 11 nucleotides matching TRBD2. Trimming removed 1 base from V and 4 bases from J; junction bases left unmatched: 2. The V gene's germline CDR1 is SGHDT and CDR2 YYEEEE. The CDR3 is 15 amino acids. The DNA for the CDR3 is TGTGCCAGCAGCTTGACTAGCGGGAGTCCAGATACGCAGTATTTT. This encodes CASSLTSGSPDTQYF.

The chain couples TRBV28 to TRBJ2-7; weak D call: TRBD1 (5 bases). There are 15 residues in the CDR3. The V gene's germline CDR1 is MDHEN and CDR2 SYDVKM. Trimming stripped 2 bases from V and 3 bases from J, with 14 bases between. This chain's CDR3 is CASSLGSGPFYEQYF. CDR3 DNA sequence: TGTGCCAGCAGTTTAGGGTCAGGGCCATTCTACGAGCAGTACTTC.

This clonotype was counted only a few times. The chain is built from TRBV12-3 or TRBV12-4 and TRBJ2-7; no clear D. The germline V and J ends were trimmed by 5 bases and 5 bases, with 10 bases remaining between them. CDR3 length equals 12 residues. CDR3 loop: CASSSQEHEQYF. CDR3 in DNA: TGTGCCAGCAGTAGCCAGGAACACGAGCAGTACTTC.

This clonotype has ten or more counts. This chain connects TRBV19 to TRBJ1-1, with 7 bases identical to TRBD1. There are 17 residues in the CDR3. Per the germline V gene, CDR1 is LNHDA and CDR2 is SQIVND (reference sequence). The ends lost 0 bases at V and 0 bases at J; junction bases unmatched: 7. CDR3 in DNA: TGTGCCAGTAGTATAGATCAGCAGGGGGGAATGAACACTGAAGCTTTCTTT. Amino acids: CASSIDQQGGMNTEAFF.

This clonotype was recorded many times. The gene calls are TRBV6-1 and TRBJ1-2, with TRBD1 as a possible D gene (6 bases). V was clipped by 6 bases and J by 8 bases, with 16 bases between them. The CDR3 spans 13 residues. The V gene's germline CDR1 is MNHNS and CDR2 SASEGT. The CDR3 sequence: CASSPGTPAGYTF. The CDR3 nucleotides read TGTGCCAGCAGCCCCGGGACACCCGCCGGCTACACCTTC.

This chain's CDR3 is CASSSYGTGFGNTIYF. The CDR3 nucleotides read TGTGCCAGCAGCTCCTACGGGACAGGGTTTGGAAACACCATATATTTT. The V call is TRBV7-6, the J call TRBJ1-3; TRBD1 agrees at 9 bases. V shed 4 bases and J 3 bases; nucleotides not matched to a gene: 7. The germline CDR1 and CDR2 sequences are SGHVS and FNYEAQ. This CDR3 is 16 amino acids long. Looking up the rest from reference TRBV7-6 and TRBJ1-3 gives the full variable domain: GAGVSQSPRYKVTKRGQDVALRCDPISGHVSLYWYRQALGQGPEFLTYFNYEAQQDKSGLPNDRFSAERPEGSISTLTIQRTEQRDSAMYRCASSSYGTGFGNTIYFGEGSWLTVV.

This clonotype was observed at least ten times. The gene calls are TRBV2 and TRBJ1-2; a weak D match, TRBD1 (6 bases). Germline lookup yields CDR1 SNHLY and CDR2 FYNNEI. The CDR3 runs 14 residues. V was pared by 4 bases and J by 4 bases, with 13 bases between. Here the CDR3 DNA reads TGTGCCAGCAGTGGGGGCAGGGGCGCCTATGGCTACACCTTC. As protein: CASSGGRGAYGYTF.

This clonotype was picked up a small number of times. The CDR3 nucleotides read TGTGCCAGCAGCGTAGAAGGGGGCGATCAGCCCCAGCATTTT. This sequence encodes CASSVEGGDQPQHF. This chain uses TRBV9 with TRBJ1-5, with 7 bases lining up with TRBD1. CDR1 is SGDLS and CDR2 is YYNGEE in the germline V gene. The CDR3 sequence is 14 residues long. Germline trimming cut 0 bases from V and 5 bases from J; bases unmatched to any gene: 2.

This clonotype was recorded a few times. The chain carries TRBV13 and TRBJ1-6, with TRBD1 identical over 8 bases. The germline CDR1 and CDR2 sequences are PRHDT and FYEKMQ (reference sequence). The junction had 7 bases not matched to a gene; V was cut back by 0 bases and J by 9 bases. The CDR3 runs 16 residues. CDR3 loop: CASSLGSQGAGSPLHF. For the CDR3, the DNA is TGTGCCAGCAGCTTAGGCTCCCAGGGGGCAGGTTCACCCCTCCACTTT. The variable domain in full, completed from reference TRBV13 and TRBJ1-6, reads AAGVIQSPRHLIKEKRETATLKCYPIPRHDTVYWYQQGPGQDPQFLISFYEKMQSDKGSIPDRFSAQQFSDYHSELNMSSLELGDSALYFCASSLGSQGAGSPLHFGNGTRLTVT.

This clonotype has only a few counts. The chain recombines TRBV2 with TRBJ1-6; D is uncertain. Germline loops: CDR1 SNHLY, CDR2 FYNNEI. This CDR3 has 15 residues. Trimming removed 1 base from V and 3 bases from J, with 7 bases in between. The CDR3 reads CASSEDKNYNSPLHF. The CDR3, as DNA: TGTGCCAGCAGTGAAGATAAAAACTATAATTCACCCCTCCACTTT. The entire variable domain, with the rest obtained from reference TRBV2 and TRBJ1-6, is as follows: EPEVTQTPSHQVTQMGQEVILRCVPISNHLYFYWYRQILGQKVEFLVSFYNNEISEKSEIFDDQFSVERPDGSNFTLKIRSTKLEDSAMYFCASSEDKNYNSPLHFGNGTRLTVT.

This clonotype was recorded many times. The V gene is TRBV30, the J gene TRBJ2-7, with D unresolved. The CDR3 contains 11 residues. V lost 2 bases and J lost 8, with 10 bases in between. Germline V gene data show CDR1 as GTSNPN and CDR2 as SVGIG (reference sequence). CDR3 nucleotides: TGTGCCTGGAGTCCCCAAGACCAGCAGTACTTC. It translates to CAWSPQDQQYF.

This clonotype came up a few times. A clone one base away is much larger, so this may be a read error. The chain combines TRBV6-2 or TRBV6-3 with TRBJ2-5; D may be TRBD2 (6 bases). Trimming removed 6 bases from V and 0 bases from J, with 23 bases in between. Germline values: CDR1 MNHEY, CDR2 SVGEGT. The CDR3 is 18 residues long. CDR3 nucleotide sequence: TGTGCCAGCAGCCATGGGACTCCGCCGCTGCCCCACCAAGAGACCCAGTACTTC. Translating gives CASSHGTPPLPHQETQYF.

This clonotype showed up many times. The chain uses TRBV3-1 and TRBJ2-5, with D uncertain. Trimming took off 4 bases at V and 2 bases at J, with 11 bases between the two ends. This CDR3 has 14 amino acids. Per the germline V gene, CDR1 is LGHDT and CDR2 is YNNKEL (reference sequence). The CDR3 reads CASSRVSEQETQYF. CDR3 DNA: TGTGCCAGCAGCCGAGTTTCGGAACAAGAGACCCAGTACTTC.

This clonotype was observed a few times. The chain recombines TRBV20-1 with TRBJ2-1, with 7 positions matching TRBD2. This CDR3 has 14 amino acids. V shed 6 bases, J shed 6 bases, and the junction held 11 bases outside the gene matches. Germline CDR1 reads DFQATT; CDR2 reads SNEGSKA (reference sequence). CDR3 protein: CSAEEGTMTNEQFF. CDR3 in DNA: TGCAGTGCCGAGGAGGGGACTATGACCAATGAGCAGTTCTTC.

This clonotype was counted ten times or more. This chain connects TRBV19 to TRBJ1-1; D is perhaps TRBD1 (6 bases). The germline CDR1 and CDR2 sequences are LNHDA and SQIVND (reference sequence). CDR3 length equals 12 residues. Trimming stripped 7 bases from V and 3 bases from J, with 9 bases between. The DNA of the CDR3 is TGTGCCAGTAAAGGGGGGCACACTGAAGCTTTCTTT. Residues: CASKGGHTEAFF.

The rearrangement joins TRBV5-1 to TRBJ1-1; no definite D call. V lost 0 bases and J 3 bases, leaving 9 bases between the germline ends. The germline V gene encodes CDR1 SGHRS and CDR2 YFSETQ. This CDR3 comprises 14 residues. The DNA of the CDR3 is TGCGCCAGCAGCTTGGTTGAGGGAGACACTGAAGCTTTCTTT. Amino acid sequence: CASSLVEGDTEAFF. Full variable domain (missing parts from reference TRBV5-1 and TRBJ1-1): KAGVTQTPRYLIKTRGQQVTLSCSPISGHRSVSWYQQTPGQGLQFLFEYFSETQRNKGNFPGRFSGRQFSNSRSEMNVSTLELGDSALYLCASSLVEGDTEAFFGQGTRLTVV.

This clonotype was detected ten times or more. Here the CDR3 DNA reads TGCGCCAGCAGCCAAGGACCGAGTATGAACACTGAAGCTTTCTTT. Translated: CASSQGPSMNTEAFF. The chain has TRBV4-1 and TRBJ1-1; D unclear. Trimming took 1 base from V and 0 from J, leaving 9 bases between them. The CDR3 runs to 15 residues. Germline V CDR1 and CDR2: MGHRA, YSYEKL.

DNA of the CDR3: TGTGCCAGCAGCCCCTACAGGGTCGGCTACACCTTC. It yields the protein CASSPYRVGYTF. The V and J genes are TRBV2 and TRBJ1-2, with D maybe TRBD1 (6 bases). The CDR3 length is 12 residues. CDR1 and CDR2 from the germline V gene are SNHLY and FYNNEI. V lost 6 bases and J lost 8, with 13 bases in between.

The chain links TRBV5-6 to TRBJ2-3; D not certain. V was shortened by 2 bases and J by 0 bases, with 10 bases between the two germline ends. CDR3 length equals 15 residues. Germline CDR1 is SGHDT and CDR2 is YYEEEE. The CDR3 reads CASSFPTTSTDTQYF. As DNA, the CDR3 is TGTGCCAGCAGCTTCCCTACGACTAGCACAGATACGCAGTATTTT.

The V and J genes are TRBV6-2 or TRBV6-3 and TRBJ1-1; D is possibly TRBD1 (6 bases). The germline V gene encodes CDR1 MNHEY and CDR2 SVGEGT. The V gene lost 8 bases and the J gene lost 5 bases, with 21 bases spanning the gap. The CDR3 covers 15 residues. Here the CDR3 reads CASVPFHDRRTEAFF. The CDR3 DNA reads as TGTGCCAGCGTCCCCTTCCATGACAGGAGGACTGAAGCTTTCTTT.

The CDR3 region is CSASVYGTPNSPLHF. CDR3 coding DNA: TGCAGTGCTAGTGTTTATGGGACACCTAATTCACCCCTCCACTTT. This chain links TRBV20-1 with TRBJ1-6, with D possibly being TRBD1 (6 bases). Germline loops: CDR1 DFQATT, CDR2 SNEGSKA (reference sequence). The CDR3 has 15 amino acids. Trimming pared 3 bases from V and 6 bases from J, leaving 15 bases between.

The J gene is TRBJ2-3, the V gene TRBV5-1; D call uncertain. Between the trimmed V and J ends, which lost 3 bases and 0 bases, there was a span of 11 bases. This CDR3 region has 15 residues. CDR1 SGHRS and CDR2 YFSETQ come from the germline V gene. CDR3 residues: CASSSATASTDTQYF. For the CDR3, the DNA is TGCGCCAGCAGCTCCGCAACAGCTAGCACAGATACGCAGTATTTT.

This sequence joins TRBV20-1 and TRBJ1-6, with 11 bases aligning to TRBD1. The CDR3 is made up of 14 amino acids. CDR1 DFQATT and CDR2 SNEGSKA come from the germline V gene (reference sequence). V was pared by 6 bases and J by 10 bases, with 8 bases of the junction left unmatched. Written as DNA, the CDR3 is TGCAGTGCCACCGGGACAGGGGGTAGGTCACCCCTCCACTTT. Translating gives CSATGTGGRSPLHF.

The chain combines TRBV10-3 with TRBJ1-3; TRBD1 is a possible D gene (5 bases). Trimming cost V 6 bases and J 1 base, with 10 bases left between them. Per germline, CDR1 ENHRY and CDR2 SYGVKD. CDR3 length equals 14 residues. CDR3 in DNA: TGTGCCATCAGGGAAGACAGTTCTGGAAACACCATATATTTT. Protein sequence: CAIREDSSGNTIYF.

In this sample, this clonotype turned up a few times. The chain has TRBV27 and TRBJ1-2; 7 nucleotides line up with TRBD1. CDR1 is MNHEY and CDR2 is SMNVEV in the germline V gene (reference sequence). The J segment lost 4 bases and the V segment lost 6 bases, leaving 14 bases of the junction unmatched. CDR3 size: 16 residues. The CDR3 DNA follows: TGTGCCAGCAGCCCGTCCACCGACAGGGTGGCCTATGGCTACACCTTC. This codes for CASSPSTDRVAYGYTF.

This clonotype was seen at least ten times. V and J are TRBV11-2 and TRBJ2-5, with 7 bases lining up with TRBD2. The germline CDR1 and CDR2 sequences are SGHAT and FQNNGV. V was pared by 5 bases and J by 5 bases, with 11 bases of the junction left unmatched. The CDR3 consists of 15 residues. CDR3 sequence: CASSGGSSGTETQYF. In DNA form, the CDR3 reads TGTGCCAGCAGCGGGGGGTCTAGCGGAACGGAGACCCAGTACTTC.

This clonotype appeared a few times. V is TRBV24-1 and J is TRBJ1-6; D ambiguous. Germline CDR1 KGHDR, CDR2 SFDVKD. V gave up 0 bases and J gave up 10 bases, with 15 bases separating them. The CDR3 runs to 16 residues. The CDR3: CATSDLSGVGYSPLHF. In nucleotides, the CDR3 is TGTGCCACCAGTGATTTGAGTGGGGTGGGATACTCACCCCTCCACTTT.

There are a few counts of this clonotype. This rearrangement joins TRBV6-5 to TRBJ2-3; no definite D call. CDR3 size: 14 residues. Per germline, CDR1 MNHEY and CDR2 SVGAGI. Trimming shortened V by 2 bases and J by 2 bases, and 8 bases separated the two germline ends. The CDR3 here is CASSYVGPTDTQYF. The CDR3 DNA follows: TGTGCCAGCAGTTACGTTGGCCCCACAGATACGCAGTATTTT.

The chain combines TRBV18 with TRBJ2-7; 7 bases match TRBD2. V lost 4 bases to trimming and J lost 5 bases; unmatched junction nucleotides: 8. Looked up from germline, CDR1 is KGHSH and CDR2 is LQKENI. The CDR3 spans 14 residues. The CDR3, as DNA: TGTGCCAGCTCACTACCTGGGACTATAAACGAGCAGTACTTC. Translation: CASSLPGTINEQYF.

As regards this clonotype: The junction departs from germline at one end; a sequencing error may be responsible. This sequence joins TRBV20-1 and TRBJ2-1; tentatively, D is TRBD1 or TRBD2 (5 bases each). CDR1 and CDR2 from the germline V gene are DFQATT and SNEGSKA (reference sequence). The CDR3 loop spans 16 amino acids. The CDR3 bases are TGCAGTGCTGGAGATCGGGGCCAAGGCTCATGGGATGAGCAGTTCTTC. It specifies CSAGDRGQGSWDEQFF.

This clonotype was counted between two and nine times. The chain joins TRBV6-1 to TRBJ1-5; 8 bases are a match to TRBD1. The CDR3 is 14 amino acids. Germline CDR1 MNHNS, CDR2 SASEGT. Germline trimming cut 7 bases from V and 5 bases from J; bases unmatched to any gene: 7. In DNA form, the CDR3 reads TGTGCCAGCAAAGGACAGGGAGGGCATCAGCCCCAGCATTTT. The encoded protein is CASKGQGGHQPQHF.

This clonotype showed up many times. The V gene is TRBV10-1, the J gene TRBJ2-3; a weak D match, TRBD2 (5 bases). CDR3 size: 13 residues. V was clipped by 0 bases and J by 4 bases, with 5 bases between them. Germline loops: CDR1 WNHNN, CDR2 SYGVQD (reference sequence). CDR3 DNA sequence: TGCGCCAGCAGTGAGTCGGGAGCAGATACGCAGTATTTT. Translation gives CASSESGADTQYF.